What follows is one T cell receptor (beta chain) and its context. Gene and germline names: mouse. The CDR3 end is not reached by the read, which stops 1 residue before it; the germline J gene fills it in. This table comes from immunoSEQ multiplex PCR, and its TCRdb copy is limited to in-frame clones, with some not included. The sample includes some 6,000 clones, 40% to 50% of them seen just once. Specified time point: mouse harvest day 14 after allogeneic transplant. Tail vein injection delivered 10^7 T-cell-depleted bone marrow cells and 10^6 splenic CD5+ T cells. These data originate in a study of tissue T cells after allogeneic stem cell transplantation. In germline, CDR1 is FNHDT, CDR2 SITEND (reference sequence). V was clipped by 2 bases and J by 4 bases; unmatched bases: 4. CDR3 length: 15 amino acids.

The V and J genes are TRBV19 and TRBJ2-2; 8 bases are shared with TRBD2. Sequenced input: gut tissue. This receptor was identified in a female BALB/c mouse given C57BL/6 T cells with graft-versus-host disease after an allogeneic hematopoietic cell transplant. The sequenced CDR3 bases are TGTGCCAGCAGTATGGGGGGGCTGGGCACCGGGCAGCTCTAC. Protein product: CASSMGGLGTGQLY. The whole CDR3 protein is CASSMGGLGTGQLYF.